Listed below are T cell receptor beta chains from one sample, sequenced in a study of shared clonotypes between healthy human individuals. Using immunoSEQ multiplex PCR, the repertoire was profiled, and TCRdb retains in-frame clones only, with some absent. This sample has about 460,000 clones; 60% to 80% occur once, and the top ten carry more than 10%. The sequenced sample was PBMCs. Source of these receptors: a woman in her thirties or forties in good health. Some clones in this sample may be carry-over from other donors' samples. CDR3s include the opening cysteine and the closing phenylalanine or tryptophan. D genes are given only for firm matches. A clone size is listed for some rows: how often the clone was seen (once, few, many), or a class if it is expanded.

J | D | size | V | CDR3 | DNA
TRBJ2-6 | . | . | TRBV27 | CASSLSGANVLTF | TGTGCCAGCAGTTTATCTGGGGCCAACGTCCTGACTTTC
TRBJ2-5 | . | . | TRBV30 | CAWSVAQVTNARETQYF | TGTGCCTGGAGTGTAGCCCAAGTGACCAACGCACGGGAGACCCAGTACTTC
TRBJ2-3 | . | . | TRBV7-9 | CASSLGVASTDTQYF | TGTGCCAGCAGCTTAGGCGTTGCTAGCACAGATACGCAGTATTTT
TRBJ2-1 | TRBD2 | many | TRBV10-3 | CAISGTSGNEQFF | TGTGCCATCAGTGGGACTAGCGGGAATGAGCAGTTCTTC
TRBJ2-5 | TRBD2 | . | TRBV15 | CATSRGTSGLETQYF | TGTGCCACCAGCAGAGGGACTAGCGGATTAGAGACCCAGTACTTC
TRBJ2-1 | TRBD2 | . | TRBV28 | CASSPPGLAGVEQFF | TGTGCCAGCAGTCCTCCGGGGCTAGCGGGAGTCGAGCAGTTCTTC
TRBJ2-2 | TRBD2 | . | TRBV2 | CASRRGGRDTGELFF | TGTGCCAGCAGGAGGGGCGGGAGGGACACCGGGGAGCTGTTTTTT
TRBJ2-5 | TRBD2 | . | TRBV5-4 | CASSPRTSGSLETQYF | TGTGCCAGCAGCCCCCGGACTAGCGGGAGTCTAGAGACCCAGTACTTC
TRBJ1-2 | . | . | TRBV6-1 | CASSFIDTNYGYTF | TGTGCCAGCAGCTTTATCGACACAAACTATGGCTACACCTTC
TRBJ2-2 | TRBD1 | . | TRBV5-1 | CASSLIRGYTGELFF | TGCGCCAGCAGCTTGATCAGGGGGTACACCGGGGAGCTGTTTTTT
TRBJ2-7 | . | . | TRBV7-2 | CASSPRGSSGSYEQYF | TGTGCCAGCAGCCCGAGGGGCTCCAGCGGCTCCTACGAGCAGTACTTC
TRBJ2-5 | . | once | TRBV4-1 | CASSQGDIGGQETQYF | TGCGCCAGCAGCCAAGGGGACATTGGGGGTCAAGAGACCCAGTACTTC
TRBJ2-7 | . | . | TRBV9 | CASSVSGGSGEQYF | TGTGCCAGCAGCGTATCAGGCGGGTCGGGGGAGCAGTACTTC
TRBJ1-2 | TRBD1 | . | TRBV5-5 | CASSLGLKGQGPYGYTF | TGTGCCAGCAGCTTGGGGCTTAAGGGACAGGGGCCATATGGCTACACCTTC
TRBJ2-7 | . | . | TRBV18 | CASSPSQGNEQYF | TGTGCCAGCTCACCAAGTCAGGGGAACGAGCAGTACTTC
TRBJ2-1 | TRBD2 | . | TRBV4-1 | CASSQWASGRLGYNEQFF | TGCGCCAGCAGCCAATGGGCTAGCGGGAGGTTGGGCTACAATGAGCAGTTCTTC
TRBJ2-3 | TRBD2 | . | TRBV18 | CASSPPRGRAADTQYF | TGTGCCAGCTCACCACCTCGCGGGAGGGCGGCAGATACGCAGTATTTT
TRBJ1-2 | . | . | TRBV27 | CASSFRGTLSNYDYTF | TGTGCCAGCAGTTTTAGGGGGACCCTATCTAACTATGACTACACCTTC
TRBJ2-5 | . | . | TRBV7-9 | CASSPRRRGQETQYF | TGTGCCAGCAGCCCTAGGCGCCGGGGCCAAGAGACCCAGTACTTC
TRBJ2-1 | TRBD2 | . | TRBV7-8 | CASSLRPSGSGSHNEQFF | TGTGCCAGCAGCTTAAGGCCTAGCGGGAGTGGTAGCCACAATGAGCAGTTCTTC
TRBJ2-3 | . | . | TRBV30 | CAWSVGLSTDTQYF | TGTGCCTGGAGTGTCGGGCTAAGCACAGATACGCAGTATTTT
TRBJ2-1 | . | few | TRBV6-6 | CASNEAPLGNEQFF | TGTGCCAGCAACGAGGCCCCACTAGGCAATGAGCAGTTCTTC
TRBJ2-3 | . | . | TRBV10-3 | CAISESGGPGEDTQYF | TGTGCCATCAGTGAGTCCGGCGGTCCGGGGGAGGATACGCAGTATTTT
TRBJ1-6 | . | . | TRBV30 | CAWGPGTNNSPLHF | TGTGCCTGGGGTCCCGGGACTAATAATTCACCCCTCCACTTT
TRBJ2-3 | . | . | TRBV18 | CASSPVQGGDTQYF | TGTGCCAGCTCACCAGTCCAGGGAGGAGATACGCAGTATTTT
TRBJ2-3 | . | few | TRBV9 | CASSTQAASTDTQYF | TGTGCCAGCAGCACCCAGGCGGCTAGCACAGATACGCAGTATTTT
TRBJ2-5 | TRBD1 | . | TRBV4-2 | CASSQESGTGYQETQYF | TGTGCCAGCAGCCAGGAATCCGGGACAGGGTACCAAGAGACCCAGTACTTC
TRBJ2-6 | . | . | TRBV7-2 | CASSLTLSGANVLTF | TGTGCCAGCAGCTTAACGTTGTCTGGGGCCAACGTCCTGACTTTC
TRBJ2-7 | TRBD1 | . | TRBV6-6 | CASSLTGSYEQYF | TGTGCCAGCAGCCTGACAGGGAGCTACGAGCAGTACTTC
TRBJ2-7 | . | . | TRBV7-8 | CASSLARSAAADYEQYF | TGTGCCAGCAGCTTAGCTCGGTCCGCAGCGGCAGACTACGAGCAGTACTTC
TRBJ2-1 | . | once | TRBV7-3 | CASSAFGGGHSYNEQFF | TGTGCCAGCAGCGCCTTCGGGGGTGGACACTCCTACAATGAGCAGTTCTTC
TRBJ2-5 | TRBD1 | . | TRBV2 | CASSKVGTAPGQYF | TGTGCCAGCTCCAAAGTGGGGACAGCTCCCGGGCAGTACTTC
TRBJ2-1 | TRBD2 | few | TRBV29-1 | CSVVLLAGYNEQFF | TGCAGCGTTGTACTACTAGCGGGATACAATGAGCAGTTCTTC
TRBJ2-3 | . | . | TRBV11-2 | CASRPGATDTQYF | TGTGCCAGCAGACCCGGGGCCACAGATACGCAGTATTTT
TRBJ2-7 | TRBD2 | . | TRBV10-3 | CAISENEGGPHEQYF | TGTGCCATCAGTGAGAATGAGGGAGGGCCCCACGAGCAGTACTTC
TRBJ2-1 | TRBD2 | . | TRBV15 | CATSGLAGPGNEQFF | TGTGCCACCAGCGGTTTAGCGGGCCCGGGGAATGAGCAGTTCTTC
TRBJ1-2 | . | . | TRBV2 | CASRRGEVGGYTF | TGTGCCAGCAGGAGGGGGGAGGTTGGAGGCTACACCTTC
TRBJ2-7 | TRBD2 | . | TRBV27 | CASSHPGLAEEQYF | TGTGCCAGCAGTCACCCGGGACTAGCGGAGGAGCAGTACTTC
TRBJ2-3 | TRBD2 | few | TRBV4-1 | CASSPRASGSSTDTQYF | TGCGCCAGCAGCCCACGGGCTAGCGGGAGTTCGACAGATACGCAGTATTTT
TRBJ1-4 | . | . | TRBV25-1 | CASSDSLGLFF | TGTGCCAGCAGTGATTCCCTTGGCCTGTTTTTT
TRBJ2-1 | . | . | TRBV15 | CATSRVGESTEQFF | TGTGCCACCAGCAGAGTGGGCGAGTCTACTGAGCAGTTCTTC
TRBJ1-1 | . | . | TRBV4-1 | CASSLEGLGAEAFF | TGCGCCAGCAGCCTTGAGGGGTTGGGCGCTGAAGCTTTCTTT
TRBJ1-3 | . | . | TRBV6-4 | CARHGYLSGNTIYF | TGTGCCAGACACGGGTACCTCTCTGGAAACACCATATATTTT
TRBJ2-2 | TRBD2 | . | TRBV15 | CATSRLGLAGRGELFF | TGTGCCACCAGCAGACTGGGACTAGCGGGACGGGGGGAGCTGTTTTTT
TRBJ2-5 | TRBD2 | . | TRBV11-2 | CASSLSSGSVTQYF | TGTGCCAGCAGCCTTTCTAGCGGGAGTGTGACCCAGTACTTC